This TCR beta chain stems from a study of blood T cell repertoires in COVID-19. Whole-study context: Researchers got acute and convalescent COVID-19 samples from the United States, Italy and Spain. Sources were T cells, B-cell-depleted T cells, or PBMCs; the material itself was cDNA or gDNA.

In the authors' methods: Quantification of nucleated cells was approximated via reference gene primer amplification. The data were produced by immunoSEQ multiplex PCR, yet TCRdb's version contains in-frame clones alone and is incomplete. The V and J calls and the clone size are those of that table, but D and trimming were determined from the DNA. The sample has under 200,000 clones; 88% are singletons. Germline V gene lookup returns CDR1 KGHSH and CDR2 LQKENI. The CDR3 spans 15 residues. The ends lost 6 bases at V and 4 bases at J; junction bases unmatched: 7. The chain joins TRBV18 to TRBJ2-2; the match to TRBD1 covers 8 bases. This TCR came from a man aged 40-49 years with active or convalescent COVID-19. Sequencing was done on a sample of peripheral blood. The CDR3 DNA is TGTGCCAGCTCGCCGGACAGGGAAAGCACCGGGGAGCTGTTTTTT. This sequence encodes CASSPDRESTGELFF.